The clone carrying this T cell receptor beta chain has only a few counts. Its antigen is as yet unknown. Germline and junction disagree at one end, which may indicate a read error. These data come from a study of beta chain features in type 1 diabetes. Overall study findings and caveats: Cells that show high TCR expression could be over-represented by cDNA sequencing.

Donors contributed one heparinised blood draw apiece, averaging roughly 0.12 L. Over 95% purity was reached by all sorted populations. cDNA synthesis used the whole RNA isolate, giving expressed TCRB sequences. Sequencing used immunoSEQ multiplex PCR; TCRdb keeps in-frame clones, though not all of them. The data show 250,000 to 300,000 clones, under 8.5% seen once. The length of the CDR3 is 13 residues. Germline CDR1 reads SGHTA; CDR2 reads FQGNSA. The origin of this receptor is a young woman in good health. The sample taken for sequencing was central memory CD4+ T cells from blood. This sequence joins TRBV7-2 and TRBJ2-3; 10 bases fit TRBD2. The CDR3 DNA sequence: TGTGCCAGCAGCTTGGGACCGACTAGCGGGTTGGGTTTT. Translating it yields CASSLGPTSGLGF.